The T cell receptor (beta chain) under discussion was sequenced for a study of blood T cell repertoires in COVID-19. Repertoires were generated with immunoSEQ multiplex PCR, while TCRdb's copy carries only in-frame clones and drops some. The sample gives tens of thousands of clones, around 75% of which show up once; 14% to 15% is in the top ten. Sequencing used peripheral blood. The receptor was isolated from an elderly man with active or convalescent COVID-19.

In DNA, the CDR3 is TGTGCCAGCAGTTTGAGGGACAATGTGAGGTACACCTTC. Translated: CASSLRDNVRYTF. J is TRBJ1-2 and V is TRBV27; D possibly corresponds to TRBD1 (6 bases). Trimming took off 3 bases at V and 11 bases at J, with 16 bases between the two ends. Per the germline V gene, CDR1 is MNHEY and CDR2 is SMNVEV (reference sequence). There are 13 residues in the CDR3.